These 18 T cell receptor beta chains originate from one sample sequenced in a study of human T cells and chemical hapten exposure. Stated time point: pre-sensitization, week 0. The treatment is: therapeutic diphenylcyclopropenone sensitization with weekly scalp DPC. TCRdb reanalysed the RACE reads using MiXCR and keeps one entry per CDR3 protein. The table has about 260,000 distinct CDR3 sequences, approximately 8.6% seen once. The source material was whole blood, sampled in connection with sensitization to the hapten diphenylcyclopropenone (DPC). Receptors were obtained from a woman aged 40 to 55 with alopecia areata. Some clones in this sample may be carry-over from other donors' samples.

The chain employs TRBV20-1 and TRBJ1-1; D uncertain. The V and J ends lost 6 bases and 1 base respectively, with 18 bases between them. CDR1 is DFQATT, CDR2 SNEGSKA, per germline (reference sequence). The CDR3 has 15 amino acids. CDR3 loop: CSALPPGPANTEAFF. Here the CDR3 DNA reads TGCAGTGCCTTACCCCCCGGACCCGCGAACACTGAAGCTTTCTTT.

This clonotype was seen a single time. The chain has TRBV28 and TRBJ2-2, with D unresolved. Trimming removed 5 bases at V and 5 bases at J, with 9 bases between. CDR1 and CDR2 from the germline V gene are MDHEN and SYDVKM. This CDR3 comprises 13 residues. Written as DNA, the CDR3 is TGTGCCAGCAGTCCCCCAGTTACCGGGGAGCTGTTTTTT. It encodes CASSPPVTGELFF.

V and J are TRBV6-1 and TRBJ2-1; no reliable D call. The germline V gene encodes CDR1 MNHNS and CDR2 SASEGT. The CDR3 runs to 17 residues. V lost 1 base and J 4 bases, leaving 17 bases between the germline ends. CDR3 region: CASSEGRAARRYNEQFF. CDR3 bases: TGTGCCAGCAGTGAAGGACGTGCGGCGAGGAGATACAATGAGCAGTTCTTC.

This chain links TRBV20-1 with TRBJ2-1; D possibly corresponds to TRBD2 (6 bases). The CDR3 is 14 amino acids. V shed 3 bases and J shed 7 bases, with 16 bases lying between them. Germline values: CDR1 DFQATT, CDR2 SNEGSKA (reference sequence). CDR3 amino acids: CSASYGSRVNEQFF. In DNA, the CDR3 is TGCAGTGCTAGCTACGGGAGTAGAGTAAATGAGCAGTTCTTC.

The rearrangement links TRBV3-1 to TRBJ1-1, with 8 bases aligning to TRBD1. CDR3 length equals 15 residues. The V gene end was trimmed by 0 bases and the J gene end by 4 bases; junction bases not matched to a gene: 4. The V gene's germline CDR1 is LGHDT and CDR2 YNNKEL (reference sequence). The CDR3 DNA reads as TGTGCCAGCAGCCAAGACAGGGGGCGGGTCACTGAAGCTTTCTTT. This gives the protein CASSQDRGRVTEAFF.

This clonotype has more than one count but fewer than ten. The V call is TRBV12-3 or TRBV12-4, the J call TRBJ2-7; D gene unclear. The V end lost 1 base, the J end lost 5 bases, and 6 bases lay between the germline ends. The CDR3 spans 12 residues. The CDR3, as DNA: TGTGCCAGCAGTTTAGTTGGCCACGAGCAGTACTTC. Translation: CASSLVGHEQYF.

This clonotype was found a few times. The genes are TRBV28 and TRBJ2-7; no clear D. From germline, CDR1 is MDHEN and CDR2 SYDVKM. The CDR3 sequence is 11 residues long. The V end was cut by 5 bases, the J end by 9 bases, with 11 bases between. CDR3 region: CASSPRAVQYF. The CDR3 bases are TGTGCCAGCAGTCCCCGGGCCGTGCAGTACTTC.

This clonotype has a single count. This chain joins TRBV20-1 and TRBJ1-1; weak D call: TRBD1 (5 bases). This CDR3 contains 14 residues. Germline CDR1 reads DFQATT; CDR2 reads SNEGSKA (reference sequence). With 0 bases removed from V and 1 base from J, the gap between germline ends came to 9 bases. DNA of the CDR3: TGCAGTGCTAGAGAGTTCAGGGCGAACACTGAAGCTTTCTTT. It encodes CSAREFRANTEAFF.

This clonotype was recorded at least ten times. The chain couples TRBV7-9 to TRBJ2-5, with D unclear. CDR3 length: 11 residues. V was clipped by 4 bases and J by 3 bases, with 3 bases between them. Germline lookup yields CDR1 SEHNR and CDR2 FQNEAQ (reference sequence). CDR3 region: CASSSEETQYF. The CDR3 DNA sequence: TGTGCCAGCAGCTCTGAAGAGACCCAGTACTTC.

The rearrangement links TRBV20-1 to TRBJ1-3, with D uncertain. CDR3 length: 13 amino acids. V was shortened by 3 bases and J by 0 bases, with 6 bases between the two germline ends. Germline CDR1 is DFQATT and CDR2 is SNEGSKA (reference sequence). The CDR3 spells CSARYSSGNTIYF. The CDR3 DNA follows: TGCAGTGCTAGGTACAGCTCTGGAAACACCATATATTTT.

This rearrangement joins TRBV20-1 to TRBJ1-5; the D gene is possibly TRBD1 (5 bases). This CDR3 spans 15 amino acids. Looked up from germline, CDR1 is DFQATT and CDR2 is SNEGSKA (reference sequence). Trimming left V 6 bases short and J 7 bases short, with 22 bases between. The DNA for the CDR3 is TGCAGTGCGAGGATCGTGGGGGGAGTAGAGCAGCCCCAGCATTTT. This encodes CSARIVGGVEQPQHF.

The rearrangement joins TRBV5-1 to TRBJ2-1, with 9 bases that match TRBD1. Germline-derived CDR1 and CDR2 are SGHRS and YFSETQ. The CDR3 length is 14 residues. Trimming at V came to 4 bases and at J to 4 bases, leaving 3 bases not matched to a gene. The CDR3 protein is CASSAGQGYNEQFF. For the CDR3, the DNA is TGCGCCAGCAGCGCCGGACAGGGGTACAATGAGCAGTTCTTC.

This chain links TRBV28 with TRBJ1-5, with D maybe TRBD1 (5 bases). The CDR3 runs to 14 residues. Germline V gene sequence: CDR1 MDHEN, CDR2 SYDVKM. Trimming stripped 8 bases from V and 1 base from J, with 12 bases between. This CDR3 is CASARGGSNQPQHF. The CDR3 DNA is TGTGCCAGCGCCCGGGGCGGAAGCAATCAGCCCCAGCATTTT.

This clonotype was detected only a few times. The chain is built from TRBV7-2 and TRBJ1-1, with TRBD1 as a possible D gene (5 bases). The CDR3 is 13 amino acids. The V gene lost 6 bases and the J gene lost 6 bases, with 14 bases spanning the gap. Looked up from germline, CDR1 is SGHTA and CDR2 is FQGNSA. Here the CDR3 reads CASSPPGRAEAFF. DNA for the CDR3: TGTGCCAGCAGTCCGCCAGGGAGGGCTGAAGCTTTCTTT. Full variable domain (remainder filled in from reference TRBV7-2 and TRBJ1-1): GAGVSQSPSNKVTEKGKDVELRCDPISGHTALYWYRQSLGQGLEFLIYFQGNSAPDKSGLPSDRFSAERTGGSVSTLTIQRTQQEDSAVYLCASSPPGRAEAFFGQGTRLTVV.

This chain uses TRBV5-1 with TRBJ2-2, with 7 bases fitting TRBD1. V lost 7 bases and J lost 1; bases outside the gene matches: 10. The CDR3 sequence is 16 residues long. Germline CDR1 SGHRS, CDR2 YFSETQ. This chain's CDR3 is CASYEGARVNTGELFF. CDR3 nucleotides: TGCGCCAGCTATGAGGGGGCTCGAGTGAACACCGGGGAGCTGTTTTTT.

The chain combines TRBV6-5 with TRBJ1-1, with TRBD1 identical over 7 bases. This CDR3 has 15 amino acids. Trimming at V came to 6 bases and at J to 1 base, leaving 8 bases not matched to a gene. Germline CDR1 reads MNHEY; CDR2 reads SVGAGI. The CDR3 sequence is CASRADRVPNTEAFF. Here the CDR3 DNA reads TGTGCCAGCAGAGCCGACAGGGTTCCGAACACTGAAGCTTTCTTT.

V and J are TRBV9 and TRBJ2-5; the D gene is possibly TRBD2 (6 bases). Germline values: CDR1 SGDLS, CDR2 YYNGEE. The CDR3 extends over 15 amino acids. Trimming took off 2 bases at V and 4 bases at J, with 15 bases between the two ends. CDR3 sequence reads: CASSVSGRSPETQYF. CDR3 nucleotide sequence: TGTGCCAGCAGCGTTTCCGGGAGATCACCAGAGACCCAGTACTTC.

The DNA of the CDR3 is TGTGCCAGCAGTTTCTCTCCCGTCTATGGCTACACCTTC. Translated: CASSFSPVYGYTF. V and J are TRBV27 and TRBJ1-2; D unclear. Germline V CDR1 and CDR2: MNHEY, SMNVEV (reference sequence). The V and J ends lost 3 bases and 4 bases respectively, with 9 bases between them. The CDR3 sequence is 13 residues long.